The clone carrying this T cell receptor beta chain showed up just a few times. The antigen is unknown. Germline values: CDR1 SNHLY, CDR2 FYNNEI. This CDR3 has 15 amino acids. The V and J ends lost 5 bases and 13 bases, in that order; junction bases with no gene match: 15. The data are from a study of vaccination and CD4 T cells after COVID-19. Study at large: With a range of 35 to 161, the median interval from diagnosis to drawing post-COVID samples was less than 130 days. Study outcomes and limitations: The great majority, 304 of 307 vaccine-specific clones, proved spike mono-reactive in convalescent patients.

With the Oncomine TCR Beta short-read assay, DNA from cultured CD4+ T cells was sequenced. The authors extracted genomic DNA from cultured CD4+ T cells. TCRdb redid the calling of the PCR reads with MiXCR, one entry per CDR3 protein. The data contain about 15,000 distinct CDR3 sequences, around 48% of them singletons. Stated treatment: roughly 11-day PBMC culture with coronavirus spike peptide pools or control peptides (ViraFEST assay). The clonotype originates from a human donor who had recovered from COVID-19. The source material was CD4+ T cells from blood, cultured in vitro, sampled before SARS-CoV-2 vaccination. The chain uses TRBV2 and TRBJ2-1; 9 bases fit TRBD1. The CDR3, as DNA: TGTGCCAGCAGTCCCGGGACAGGGAATTCGGGCGTCCAGTTCTTC. Protein product: CASSPGTGNSGVQFF. The complete variable domain, with remaining parts taken from reference TRBV2 and TRBJ2-1, reads EPEVTQTPSHQVTQMGQEVILRCVPISNHLYFYWYRQILGQKVEFLVSFYNNEISEKSEIFDDQFSVERPDGSNFTLKIRSTKLEDSAMYFCASSPGTGNSGVQFFGPGTRLTVL.